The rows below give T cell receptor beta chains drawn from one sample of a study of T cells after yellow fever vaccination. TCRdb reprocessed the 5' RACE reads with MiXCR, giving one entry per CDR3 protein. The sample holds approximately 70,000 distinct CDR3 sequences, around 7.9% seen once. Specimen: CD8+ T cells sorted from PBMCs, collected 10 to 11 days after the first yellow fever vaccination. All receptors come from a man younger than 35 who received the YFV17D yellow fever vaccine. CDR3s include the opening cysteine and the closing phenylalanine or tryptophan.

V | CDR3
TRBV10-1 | CASSESGLGNTEAFF
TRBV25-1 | CASSGLAGGYEQYF
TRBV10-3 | CAISESPTTTSGGYTDTQYF
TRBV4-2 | CASSLRPLSGGVYPSNEQFF
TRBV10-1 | CASRIQGQSAQPQHF
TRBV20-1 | CSASPNRLGDYEQYF
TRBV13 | CASSLGTSVSYNEQFF
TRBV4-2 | CASSQGQSDQPQHF
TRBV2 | CAIIGGSQENEQFF
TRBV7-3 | CASSSNSGTYNEQFF
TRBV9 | CASSVEVGDRGYYGYTF
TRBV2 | CASIAGVTGELFF
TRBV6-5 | CASIRTGLSTDTQYF
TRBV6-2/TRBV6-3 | CASSYSTNRLNSPLHF
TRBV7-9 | CASSFLYNEQFF
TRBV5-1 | CASSFQVPKTEAFF
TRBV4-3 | CASSQTRTENYGYTF
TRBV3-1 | CASSQVAGAFPNEQFF
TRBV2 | CASNPGGDPNYGYTF
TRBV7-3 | CASSRGEGWTYNEQFF
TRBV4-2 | CASSPLDRGRAGANVLTF
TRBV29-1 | CSAQGLNGYTF
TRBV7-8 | CASSWGLTGGETQYF
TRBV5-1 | CASSPGQGINYGYTF
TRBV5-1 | CASSLGRTEGYGYTF
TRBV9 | CASTQGSEAYEQYF
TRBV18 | CASSPGTGRNQPQHF
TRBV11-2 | CASSLGGGFFEAFF
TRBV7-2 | CASSQRGLTIGETQYF
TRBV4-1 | CASSQERGWNYGYTF
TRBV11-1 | CASNIFVDEGSPNEKLFF
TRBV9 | CASSSDRGNQPQHF
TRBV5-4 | CASSLIGTGGREQYF
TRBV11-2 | CASSLEPSGGSKTQYF
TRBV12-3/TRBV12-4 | CASSLEQGKTGELFF
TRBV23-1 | CASRRLETGRQPYNEQFF
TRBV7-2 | CASSLVAWDTQYF
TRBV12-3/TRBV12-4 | CASRRRLAAQETQYF
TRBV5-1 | CASNGGSADTQYF
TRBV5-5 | CASSLNVGANYGYTF
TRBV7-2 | CASSSGRLTDTQYF
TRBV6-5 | CASSYGVYYEQYF
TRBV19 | CASSPRDTTYEQYF
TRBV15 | CATSRDRAGSDEQFF
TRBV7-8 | CASSLGRENQPQHF
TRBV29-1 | CSVFGGAEAFF
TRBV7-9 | CASSLADYGYTF
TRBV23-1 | CASKTPSGAPGANVLTF
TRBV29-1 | CSVEVWGKGATDTQYF
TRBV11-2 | CAITSDRYTDTQYF
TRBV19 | CASSIDVGRSYGYTF
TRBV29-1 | CSVDDRINYGYTF
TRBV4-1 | CASSQDPGTAPNQPQHF
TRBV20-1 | CSARGVTYNEQFF
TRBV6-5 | CASSYIQNTGELFF
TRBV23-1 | CASSPCGQKNTEAFF
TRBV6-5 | CASSYPTAYRVSPLHF
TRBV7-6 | CASSLGHRGRTEAFF
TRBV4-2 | CASSPGLRYNEQFF
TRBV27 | CASSLTPYRGRSSYEQYF